The 10 T cell receptor beta chains reported below all come from one sample, sequenced in a study of Ad26.COV2.S vaccination and SARS-CoV-2 variants. Treatment indicated: roughly 20 received Ad26.COV2.S at low or high dose, single or two shots; 5 received placebo; per-sample allocation not given. Each sample was drawn 63 days after the first injection (of vaccine or placebo). Repertoires were generated with immunoSEQ multiplex PCR, while TCRdb's copy carries only in-frame clones and drops some. This repertoire shows 300,000 to 400,000 clones, about nine tenths found once; its top ten account for about 3%. The starting material was peripheral blood, obtained in a trial of Ad26.COV2.S vaccine versus placebo. The receptors were sampled from a person between 18 and 65 years old who received the Ad26.COV2.S COVID-19 vaccine or a placebo.

The chain carries TRBV19 and TRBJ1-5, with D unclear. The CDR3 runs 15 residues. The germline gives CDR1 LNHDA, CDR2 SQIVND (reference sequence). Trimming removed 6 bases from V and 5 bases from J, with 17 bases in between. The CDR3 DNA is TGTGCCAGTAGACCCCCGGAATGGGCCCATCAGCCCCAGCATTTT. Its translation is CASRPPEWAHQPQHF.

V gene TRBV7-8 combines with J gene TRBJ1-6; TRBD1 matches 10 bases. The J segment lost 9 bases and the V segment lost 7 bases, leaving 15 bases of the junction unmatched. Germline V lookup: CDR1 SGHVS, CDR2 FQNEAQ. The CDR3 covers 17 residues. The DNA of the CDR3 is TGTGCCAGCAACAGCAACCATTTGGGACAGGGGAGTTCACCCCTCCACTTT. It translates to CASNSNHLGQGSSPLHF.

The genes are TRBV15 and TRBJ2-1, with D perhaps TRBD1 (6 bases). The germline V gene encodes CDR1 LNHNV and CDR2 YYDKDF (reference sequence). V lost 1 base and J lost 6, with 25 bases in between. The CDR3 spans 19 residues. CDR3 amino acids: CATSRGWLPLRAGANEQFF. The CDR3 DNA reads as TGTGCCACCAGCAGAGGATGGCTCCCTCTCAGGGCAGGGGCCAATGAGCAGTTCTTC.

This chain uses TRBV3-1 (or the pseudogene TRBV3-2) with TRBJ2-3; 10 nucleotides align to TRBD2. The CDR3 is made up of 17 amino acids. The J segment lost 5 bases and the V segment lost 4 bases, leaving 12 bases of the junction unmatched. CDR1 and CDR2 from the germline V gene are LGHDT and YNNKEL (reference sequence). CDR3 in DNA: TGTGCCAGCAGCCCGTTCCAGCGGGGGGGACCACAAGATACGCAGTATTTT. It yields the protein CASSPFQRGGPQDTQYF.

This clone came up once. V is TRBV27 and J is TRBJ2-7; 7 nucleotides match TRBD1. J was trimmed by 3 bases and V by 5 bases; bases with no gene match: 7. Germline-derived CDR1 and CDR2 are MNHEY and SMNVEV (reference sequence). This CDR3 is built from 14 residues. In DNA form, the CDR3 reads TGTGCCAGCAGTCCAACCGGGACAGTCTACGAGCAGTACTTC. Translation gives CASSPTGTVYEQYF.

J is TRBJ1-4 and V is TRBV19; D gene uncertain. CDR3 size: 13 residues. V was trimmed by 5 bases and J by 7 bases, leaving 11 bases between them. Per germline, CDR1 LNHDA and CDR2 SQIVND (reference sequence). The CDR3 loop reads CASSYFYGEKLFF. CDR3 bases: TGTGCCAGTAGTTACTTTTACGGTGAAAAACTGTTTTTT. The full variable domain, completed using reference TRBV19 and TRBJ1-4, is DGGITQSPKYLFRKEGQNVTLSCEQNLNHDAMYWYRQDPGQGLRLIYYSQIVNDFQKGDIAEGYSVSREKKESFPLTVTSAQKNPTAFYLCASSYFYGEKLFFGSGTQLSVL.

The rearrangement links TRBV9 to TRBJ1-4; D gene uncertain. The CDR3 has 15 amino acids. CDR1 and CDR2 (germline): SGDLS, YYNGEE. Deletions cut 4 bases from V and 0 bases from J, with 10 bases between. The CDR3 nucleotides are TGTGCCAGCAGCCTTCGGGAGGCAACTAATGAAAAACTGTTTTTT. It translates to CASSLREATNEKLFF.

This chain links TRBV6-5 with TRBJ2-3; D uncertain. V lost 6 bases and J lost 5, with 6 bases in between. CDR1 is MNHEY and CDR2 is SVGAGI in the germline V gene. This CDR3 region has 11 residues. CDR3 nucleotide sequence: TGTGCCAGCAGCCAGAAAGATACGCAGTATTTT. It specifies CASSQKDTQYF.

The CDR3, as DNA: TGCGCCAGCAGCTCGGGACCTCGAGCTATGAACACTGAAGCTTTCTTT. It is translated as CASSSGPRAMNTEAFF. This chain uses TRBV5-1 with TRBJ1-1; a possible D gene is TRBD1 (5 bases). The CDR3 covers 16 residues. Trimming cost V 3 bases and J 0 bases, with 15 bases left between them. Germline V gene lookup returns CDR1 SGHRS and CDR2 YFSETQ. The full variable domain, completed using reference TRBV5-1 and TRBJ1-1, is KAGVTQTPRYLIKTRGQQVTLSCSPISGHRSVSWYQQTPGQGLQFLFEYFSETQRNKGNFPGRFSGRQFSNSRSEMNVSTLELGDSALYLCASSSGPRAMNTEAFFGQGTRLTVV.

The chain is built from TRBV19 and TRBJ2-1; D possibly corresponds to TRBD2 (7 bases). Trimming took 2 bases from V and 8 from J, leaving 16 bases between them. Germline CDR1 LNHDA, CDR2 SQIVND (reference sequence). The CDR3 totals 15 residues. This CDR3 is CASSIHRGAWDEQFF. The CDR3 region has the DNA TGTGCCAGTAGTATACACCGGGGGGCCTGGGATGAGCAGTTCTTC.